A selection of T cell receptor beta chains follows, all from one sample in a study of blood T cell repertoires in COVID-19. The method was immunoSEQ multiplex PCR; TCRdb's version includes in-frame clones alone and lacks a portion of them. The data show over 400,000 clones, with about 88% seen just once and 7.8% held by the top ten. The sequenced sample consisted of peripheral blood. The receptors derive from a woman in her fifties or sixties with COVID-19, enrolled during active disease. CDR3s include the opening cysteine and the closing phenylalanine or tryptophan. Fields, in order: CDR3 protein, CDR3 DNA, clone size, D gene, V gene, J gene. A D gene is named only where the DNA matches it firmly. Some rows mark clone size as missing; the rest say once, few, many or name a class of expanded clone.

cdr3_aa: CAISGGIMEVTDTQYF
cdr3_nt: TGTGCCATCAGCGGGGGGATTATGGAGGTCACAGATACGCAGTATTTT
clone_size: NA
d_call: TRBD2
v_call: TRBV10-3
j_call: TRBJ2-3

cdr3_aa: CASSPPASGGNEQFF
cdr3_nt: TGTGCCAGCTCACCACCGGCTAGCGGGGGCAATGAGCAGTTCTTC
clone_size: NA
d_call: TRBD2
v_call: TRBV18
j_call: TRBJ2-1

cdr3_aa: CASSPWTGGETQYF
cdr3_nt: TGTGCCAGCAGCCCCTGGACAGGGGGGGAGACCCAGTACTTC
clone_size: NA
d_call: TRBD1
v_call: TRBV9
j_call: TRBJ2-5

cdr3_aa: CAWSPIVREGALHF
cdr3_nt: TGTGCCTGGAGTCCGATCGTCAGGGAGGGGGCCCTCCACTTT
clone_size: once
d_call: NA
v_call: TRBV30
j_call: TRBJ1-6

cdr3_aa: CATSDPSRASSNEQFF
cdr3_nt: TGTGCCACCAGTGACCCTTCGAGGGCTAGTTCCAATGAGCAGTTCTTC
clone_size: NA
d_call: NA
v_call: TRBV24-1
j_call: TRBJ2-1

cdr3_aa: CASSLLLTGIGSQPQHF
cdr3_nt: TGTGCCAGCAGCCTACTCCTGACGGGAATTGGGAGTCAGCCCCAGCATTTT
clone_size: few
d_call: NA
v_call: TRBV7-8
j_call: TRBJ1-5

cdr3_aa: CASSPPQAGTGIETQYF
cdr3_nt: TGTGCCAGCAGTCCACCCCAAGCGGGGACAGGGATAGAGACCCAGTACTTC
clone_size: NA
d_call: TRBD1
v_call: TRBV28
j_call: TRBJ2-5

cdr3_aa: CAWRAGHSGTEAFF
cdr3_nt: TGTGCCTGGAGGGCCGGACATTCCGGGACTGAAGCTTTCTTT
clone_size: NA
d_call: NA
v_call: TRBV30
j_call: TRBJ1-1

cdr3_aa: CASNYGVSNQPQHF
cdr3_nt: TGTGCCAGTAATTACGGGGTGAGCAATCAGCCCCAGCATTTT
clone_size: NA
d_call: NA
v_call: TRBV19
j_call: TRBJ1-5

cdr3_aa: CASRPTGREDYGYTF
cdr3_nt: TGTGCCAGCAGGCCAACAGGGAGGGAGGACTATGGCTACACCTTC
clone_size: NA
d_call: NA
v_call: TRBV27
j_call: TRBJ1-2

cdr3_aa: CAWSPTGLDNSPLHF
cdr3_nt: TGTGCCTGGAGTCCCACGGGGTTGGATAATTCACCCCTCCACTTT
clone_size: few
d_call: NA
v_call: TRBV30
j_call: TRBJ1-6

cdr3_aa: CASSQDLYGYTF
cdr3_nt: TGTGCCAGCAGCCAAGATCTGTATGGCTACACCTTC
clone_size: NA
d_call: NA
v_call: TRBV3-1/TRBV3-2
j_call: TRBJ1-2

cdr3_aa: CASSLVGNTEAFF
cdr3_nt: TGTGCCAGCAGCTTAGTCGGGAACACTGAAGCTTTCTTT
clone_size: NA
d_call: NA
v_call: TRBV7-2
j_call: TRBJ1-1

cdr3_aa: CASSFAGPLNTEAFF
cdr3_nt: TGCGCCAGCAGCTTTGCAGGGCCTCTGAACACTGAAGCTTTCTTT
clone_size: NA
d_call: NA
v_call: TRBV5-1
j_call: TRBJ1-1

cdr3_aa: CAWSSGGEETQYF
cdr3_nt: TGTGCCTGGAGTAGCGGGGGGGAAGAGACCCAGTACTTC
clone_size: NA
d_call: TRBD2
v_call: TRBV30
j_call: TRBJ2-5

cdr3_aa: CATSSPAYGGNEQFF
cdr3_nt: TGTGCCACCAGTTCCCCCGCATACGGGGGCAATGAGCAGTTCTTC
clone_size: NA
d_call: NA
v_call: TRBV24-1
j_call: TRBJ2-1

cdr3_aa: CASTSMGGETQYF
cdr3_nt: TGTGCCAGCACCTCGATGGGGGGAGAGACCCAGTACTTC
clone_size: NA
d_call: NA
v_call: TRBV27
j_call: TRBJ2-5

cdr3_aa: CASSVGLYTGELFF
cdr3_nt: TGTGCCAGCAGCGTAGGGCTGTACACCGGGGAGCTGTTTTTT
clone_size: NA
d_call: NA
v_call: TRBV9
j_call: TRBJ2-2

cdr3_aa: CASSHRQNTEAFF
cdr3_nt: TGTGCCAGCAGCCATAGACAGAACACTGAAGCTTTCTTT
clone_size: once
d_call: NA
v_call: TRBV3-1/TRBV3-2
j_call: TRBJ1-1

cdr3_aa: CASSLAPPGRDTGELFF
cdr3_nt: TGTGCCAGCAGCTTAGCCCCCCCGGGGAGGGACACCGGGGAGCTGTTTTTT
clone_size: NA
d_call: TRBD2
v_call: TRBV11-2
j_call: TRBJ2-2

cdr3_aa: CASSYSSGGGETQYF
cdr3_nt: TGTGCCAGCAGTTATTCGAGCGGGGGTGGAGAGACCCAGTACTTC
clone_size: NA
d_call: TRBD2
v_call: TRBV7-9
j_call: TRBJ2-5

cdr3_aa: CASSQAGQGLGNTIYF
cdr3_nt: TGCGCCAGCAGCCAAGCTGGACAGGGGTTAGGAAACACCATATATTTT
clone_size: NA
d_call: TRBD1
v_call: TRBV4-1
j_call: TRBJ1-3

cdr3_aa: CASGLSGGGAYYEQYF
cdr3_nt: TGTGCTAGTGGTTTGTCAGGCGGGGGGGCCTACTACGAGCAGTACTTC
clone_size: NA
d_call: TRBD2
v_call: TRBV12-5
j_call: TRBJ2-7

cdr3_aa: CASSPGALYGYTF
cdr3_nt: TGTGCCAGCAGTCCTGGGGCACTCTATGGCTACACCTTC
clone_size: NA
d_call: NA
v_call: TRBV6-5
j_call: TRBJ1-2

cdr3_aa: CATSLTSGGSDTQYF
cdr3_nt: TGTGCCACCTCATTGACTAGCGGGGGATCAGATACGCAGTATTTT
clone_size: once
d_call: TRBD2
v_call: TRBV7-9
j_call: TRBJ2-3

cdr3_aa: CASSPLAETRADTQYF
cdr3_nt: TGTGCCAGCAGCCCCCTAGCGGAAACCCGCGCAGATACGCAGTATTTT
clone_size: once
d_call: TRBD2
v_call: TRBV9
j_call: TRBJ2-3

cdr3_aa: CAISAEGYYGYTF
cdr3_nt: TGTGCCATCAGTGCGGAGGGCTACTATGGCTACACCTTC
clone_size: few
d_call: NA
v_call: TRBV10-3
j_call: TRBJ1-2

cdr3_aa: CASSLDSGTEAFF
cdr3_nt: TGTGCCAGCAGCTTAGATAGTGGTACTGAAGCTTTCTTT
clone_size: NA
d_call: NA
v_call: TRBV13
j_call: TRBJ1-1

cdr3_aa: CASSEGLAKNIQYF
cdr3_nt: TGTGCCAGCAGTGAGGGGCTAGCCAAAAACATTCAGTACTTC
clone_size: NA
d_call: NA
v_call: TRBV6-1
j_call: TRBJ2-4

cdr3_aa: CASSLGGGTEAFF
cdr3_nt: TGTGCCAGCAGCTTGGGGGGAGGAACTGAAGCTTTCTTT
clone_size: NA
d_call: NA
v_call: TRBV5-6
j_call: TRBJ1-1

cdr3_aa: CASSPLAEDYGYTF
cdr3_nt: TGTGCCAGCAGCCCTCTGGCAGAAGACTATGGCTACACCTTC
clone_size: NA
d_call: NA
v_call: TRBV7-9
j_call: TRBJ1-2

cdr3_aa: CASSLVEGLFF
cdr3_nt: TGTGCCAGCAGCTTGGTTGAGGGACTGTTTTTT
clone_size: NA
d_call: NA
v_call: TRBV5-8
j_call: TRBJ1-4

cdr3_aa: CASSPSDSLANTEAFF
cdr3_nt: TGTGCCAGCTCACCTTCCGACAGCTTAGCGAACACTGAAGCTTTCTTT
clone_size: NA
d_call: NA
v_call: TRBV18
j_call: TRBJ1-1

cdr3_aa: CASSSRGDYGYTF
cdr3_nt: TGTGCCAGCAGCTCCAGGGGAGACTATGGCTACACCTTC
clone_size: NA
d_call: NA
v_call: TRBV11-2
j_call: TRBJ1-2

cdr3_aa: CASSTTGGGYGYTF
cdr3_nt: TGTGCCAGTAGTACTACAGGCGGGGGATATGGCTACACCTTC
clone_size: NA
d_call: NA
v_call: TRBV19
j_call: TRBJ1-2

cdr3_aa: CASSLPLAGHNEQFF
cdr3_nt: TGTGCCAGCAGCTTGCCACTAGCGGGTCACAATGAGCAGTTCTTC
clone_size: NA
d_call: TRBD2
v_call: TRBV5-4
j_call: TRBJ2-1

cdr3_aa: CAWSVLDRPYNEQFF
cdr3_nt: TGTGCCTGGAGTGTCCTCGACAGGCCCTACAATGAGCAGTTCTTC
clone_size: NA
d_call: NA
v_call: TRBV30
j_call: TRBJ2-1

cdr3_aa: CSASGLAGGPSEQYF
cdr3_nt: TGCAGTGCTAGTGGACTAGCGGGGGGGCCAAGCGAGCAGTACTTC
clone_size: NA
d_call: TRBD2
v_call: TRBV20-1
j_call: TRBJ2-7

cdr3_aa: CAISEPGLASPDTQYF
cdr3_nt: TGTGCCATCAGTGAGCCTGGACTAGCATCCCCAGATACGCAGTATTTT
clone_size: once
d_call: TRBD2
v_call: TRBV10-3
j_call: TRBJ2-3

cdr3_aa: CASSLDTGVGDTQYF
cdr3_nt: TGTGCCAGCAGCTTAGACACAGGGGTTGGAGATACGCAGTATTTT
clone_size: NA
d_call: TRBD1
v_call: TRBV7-7
j_call: TRBJ2-3

cdr3_aa: CASSQLRGPSGELFF
cdr3_nt: TGTGCCAGCAGCCAACTGCGGGGGCCTTCCGGGGAGCTGTTTTTT
clone_size: NA
d_call: NA
v_call: TRBV3-1/TRBV3-2
j_call: TRBJ2-2

cdr3_aa: CASSFSTQENSGNTIYF
cdr3_nt: TGCGCCAGCAGCTTTTCCACACAGGAAAACTCTGGAAACACCATATATTTT
clone_size: NA
d_call: NA
v_call: TRBV5-1
j_call: TRBJ1-3

cdr3_aa: CASSTRTGELFF
cdr3_nt: TGTGCCAGTAGTACGCGGACCGGGGAGCTGTTTTTT
clone_size: NA
d_call: NA
v_call: TRBV19
j_call: TRBJ2-2

cdr3_aa: CASSPSSRDRGEETQYF
cdr3_nt: TGTGCCAGCAGTCCCTCTTCCCGGGACAGAGGAGAAGAGACCCAGTACTTC
clone_size: NA
d_call: TRBD1
v_call: TRBV28
j_call: TRBJ2-5

cdr3_aa: CASQDPRGSYNEQFF
cdr3_nt: TGTGCCAGTCAGGACCCACGGGGGTCCTACAATGAGCAGTTCTTC
clone_size: NA
d_call: NA
v_call: TRBV19
j_call: TRBJ2-1